This TCR beta chain came from a study of blood T cells in healthy people across ages. A second PCR of 7 to 11 cycles used a sample-barcoded 5' primer and a J-beta primer mix. TCRdb used MiXCR to reprocess the 5' RACE reads, holding one entry per CDR3 protein. The sample records roughly 560,000 distinct CDR3 sequences, 24% being singletons. CDR3 size: 12 residues. Germline loops: CDR1 SQVTM, CDR2 ANQGSEA. This clonotype has more than one count but fewer than ten. These data also featured in a second study, about T cells of mothers and their children.

This receptor was taken from a boy aged 5-17 years in good health. The rearrangement uses TRBV29-1 and TRBJ2-5, with D tentatively TRBD2 (6 bases). The J call may be wrong; the DNA end is better matched by TRBJ2-7. Sequenced sample: blood. CDR3 nucleotides: TGCAGCGTTGGGGGCGGGGAATACGAGCAGTACTTC. Translating it yields CSVGGGEYEQYF.